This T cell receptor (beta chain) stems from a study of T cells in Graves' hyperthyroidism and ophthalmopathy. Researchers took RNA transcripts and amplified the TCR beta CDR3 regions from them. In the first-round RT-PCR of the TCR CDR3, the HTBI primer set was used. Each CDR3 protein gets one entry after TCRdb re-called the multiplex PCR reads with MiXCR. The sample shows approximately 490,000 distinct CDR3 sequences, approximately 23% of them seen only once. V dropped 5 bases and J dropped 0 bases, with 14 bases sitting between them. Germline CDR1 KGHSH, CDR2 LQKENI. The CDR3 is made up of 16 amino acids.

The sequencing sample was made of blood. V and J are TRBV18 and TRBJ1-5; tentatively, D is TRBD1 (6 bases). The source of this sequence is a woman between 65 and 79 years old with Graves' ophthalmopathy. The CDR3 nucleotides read TGTGCCAGCTCATCCCAGGACAGAAATAGCAATCAGCCCCAGCATTTT. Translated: CASSSQDRNSNQPQHF. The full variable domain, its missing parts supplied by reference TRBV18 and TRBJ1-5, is NAGVMQNPRHLVRRRGQEARLRCSPMKGHSHVYWYRQLPEEGLKFMVYLQKENIIDESGMPKERFSAEFPKEGPSILRIQQVVRGDSAAYFCASSSQDRNSNQPQHFGDGTRLSIL.